This T cell receptor (beta chain) was captured in a study of vaccination and CD4 T cells after COVID-19. On the study more broadly: According to the study, participants were given two doses of BNT162b2 or mRNA-1273 vaccine.

The assay that was used to sequence DNA from cultured CD4+ T cells was the Oncomine TCR Beta short-read assay. DNA came from CD4+ T cells after culture. TCRdb reanalysed the PCR reads using MiXCR and keeps one entry per CDR3 protein. This table has about 12,000 distinct CDR3 sequences, 50% appearing once. The CDR3 has 14 amino acids. Germline assignment: CDR1 MDHEN and CDR2 SYDVKM. V shed 4 bases and J shed 3 bases, with 12 bases lying between them. The treatment was: roughly 11-day PBMC culture with coronavirus spike peptide pools or control peptides (ViraFEST assay). Remarks on this clonotype: Its antigen is unidentified.

Sequences were obtained from CD4+ T cells from blood, cultured in vitro. The V gene is TRBV28, the J gene TRBJ1-1, with D possibly TRBD1 on 6 matching bases. The sequence was obtained from a human donor who had recovered from COVID-19. CDR3 coding DNA: TGTGCCAGCAGTTGGACAGAATGGGACACTGAAGCTTTCTTT. Its translation: CASSWTEWDTEAFF.